This T cell receptor (beta chain) stems from a study of cytomegalovirus exposure and HLA in healthy donors. Overall study results and limits: Analyses of presence/absence relied on an assumption of roughly uniform sequencing depth across donors.

The PCR contained 60 Vbeta and 13 Jbeta primers. Generated by immunoSEQ multiplex PCR, the TCRdb table keeps only in-frame clones and is missing some. This table has fewer than 150,000 clones, around 77% appearing once. Healthy donors of bone marrow made up the group. This donor's CMV serostatus went unrecorded. Deletions cut 4 bases from V and 7 bases from J, with 11 bases between. The CDR3 contains 13 residues. Germline V lookup: CDR1 SGHVS, CDR2 FQNEAQ. To note about this clone: Its antigen remains unidentified.

The gene calls are TRBV7-8 and TRBJ2-1; the D gene is possibly TRBD1 (6 bases). This clonotype was obtained from a man between 25 and 39 years old in good health. Sample: PBMCs. Here the CDR3 DNA reads TGTGCCAGCAGCTCTCAAACAGGGAATGAGCAGTTCTTC. This encodes CASSSQTGNEQFF.